Following are 14 T cell receptor beta chains from one sample sequenced in a study of blood T cell repertoires in COVID-19. Repertoires were generated with immunoSEQ multiplex PCR, while TCRdb's copy carries only in-frame clones and drops some. Here the sample spans approximately 340,000 clones, around 83% being singletons. Material: peripheral blood. These receptors were taken from a man aged 30 to 39 with active or convalescent COVID-19.

The gene calls are TRBV14 and TRBJ1-1; D gene unclear. This CDR3 region has 16 residues. V was trimmed by 0 bases and J by 6 bases, leaving 17 bases between them. Per the germline V gene, CDR1 is SGHDN and CDR2 is FVKESK. CDR3 loop: CASSQDGGGSIAEAFF. In nucleotides, the CDR3 is TGTGCCAGCAGCCAAGATGGAGGCGGGTCAATAGCTGAAGCTTTCTTT.

The V gene is TRBV2, the J gene TRBJ2-1; possibly TRBD2 for D (5 bases). Germline CDR1 and CDR2: SNHLY and FYNNEI. There are 14 residues in the CDR3. V lost 7 bases and J lost 7, with 17 bases in between. CDR3 in amino acids: CASNGLLSENEQFF. The CDR3 DNA follows: TGTGCCAGCAATGGACTTCTAAGTGAGAATGAGCAGTTCTTC.

The chain joins TRBV10-3 to TRBJ2-1, with TRBD2 matching over 12 bases. Germline CDR1 is ENHRY and CDR2 is SYGVKD. This CDR3 region has 16 residues. V lost 3 bases and J lost 8; bases outside the gene matches: 8. In DNA, the CDR3 is TGTGCCATCAGTGACACTCTAGCGGGAGGGCCTTATGAGCAGTTCTTC. Translation: CAISDTLAGGPYEQFF.

The chain recombines TRBV6-6 with TRBJ2-7, with D unresolved. Germline lookup yields CDR1 MNHNY and CDR2 SVGAGI (reference sequence). The CDR3 is 12 residues long. V shed 6 bases and J shed 0 bases, with 6 bases lying between them. The CDR3 region has the DNA TGTGCCAGCAGGCAGTCCTCCTACGAGCAGTACTTC. Translation gives CASRQSSYEQYF.

The V and J genes are TRBV7-3 and TRBJ2-3, with TRBD2 matching 10 bases. With 1 base clipped from V and 7 bases from J, the junction kept 8 bases outside the gene matches. Germline V gives CDR1 SGHTA, CDR2 FQGTGA. This CDR3 is built from 16 residues. The CDR3 DNA sequence: TGTGCCAGCAGCTTAATGGGGACTAGCGCTGGAAATACGCAGTATTTT. It codes for CASSLMGTSAGNTQYF.

V is TRBV5-1 and J is TRBJ2-5, with 8 bases lining up with TRBD2. The CDR3 is made up of 16 amino acids. Germline loops: CDR1 SGHRS, CDR2 YFSETQ. Trimming took 0 bases from V and 3 from J; bases not matched to a gene: 7. The CDR3 protein is CASSLGLAGYKETQYF. In DNA form, the CDR3 reads TGCGCCAGCAGCTTGGGGCTAGCGGGCTACAAAGAGACCCAGTACTTC.

This chain connects TRBV28 to TRBJ2-1; D gene uncertain. The CDR3 length is 12 residues. Trimming stripped 3 bases from V and 8 bases from J, with 8 bases between. Germline values: CDR1 MDHEN, CDR2 SYDVKM. CDR3 region: CASSFETHEQFF. In DNA, the CDR3 is TGTGCCAGCAGTTTTGAGACTCATGAGCAGTTCTTC.

This chain connects TRBV7-9 to TRBJ1-2, with 7 bases matching TRBD1. Germline CDR1 and CDR2: SEHNR and FQNEAQ (reference sequence). The CDR3 is 14 residues long. V dropped 5 bases and J dropped 4; count of bases not matched to a gene: 7. The CDR3 spells CASSPQAGGYGYTF. CDR3 sequence (DNA): TGTGCCAGCAGCCCACAGGCAGGGGGCTATGGCTACACCTTC.

The chain has TRBV5-5 and TRBJ1-4; D not certain. Trimming pared 0 bases from V and 1 base from J, leaving 4 bases between. This CDR3 contains 14 residues. Germline V gene data show CDR1 as SGHKS and CDR2 as YYEKEE (reference sequence). Here the CDR3 DNA reads TGTGCCAGCAGCTTGGAACTAACTAATGAAAAACTGTTTTTT. This codes for CASSLELTNEKLFF.

The genes are TRBV27 and TRBJ2-2; 9 nucleotides match TRBD1. Germline V gene lookup returns CDR1 MNHEY and CDR2 SMNVEV (reference sequence). J was trimmed by 5 bases and V by 6 bases; bases with no gene match: 10. The CDR3 spans 16 residues. Here the CDR3 DNA reads TGTGCCAGCAGGAGAGACACAGGGGGCGGTACCGGGGAGCTGTTTTTT. Protein: CASRRDTGGGTGELFF.

The chain links TRBV30 to TRBJ1-2; D is ambiguous. Germline CDR1 reads GTSNPN; CDR2 reads SVGIG (reference sequence). This CDR3 has 12 residues. V lost 5 bases to trimming and J lost 1 base, with 8 bases between them. CDR3 sequence (DNA): TGTGCCTGGTCGGGAGGTAACTATGGCTACACCTTC. Amino acid sequence: CAWSGGNYGYTF.

The chain employs TRBV5-1 and TRBJ2-4; 12 bases agree with TRBD2. Germline V lookup: CDR1 SGHRS, CDR2 YFSETQ. CDR3 length equals 20 residues. J was trimmed by 1 base and V by 0 bases; bases with no gene match: 11. The CDR3 DNA follows: TGCGCCAGCAGCTTGGAGACTAGCGGGAGCATTGGGGCGGCCAAAAACATTCAGTACTTC. Translating gives CASSLETSGSIGAAKNIQYF.

The V call is TRBV9, the J call TRBJ1-3, with 9 bases fitting TRBD1. V lost 3 bases to trimming and J lost 4 bases; unmatched junction nucleotides: 2. This CDR3 spans 14 amino acids. The V gene's germline CDR1 is SGDLS and CDR2 YYNGEE. The CDR3 DNA sequence: TGTGCCAGCAGCGCCGGACAGGGGGGAAACACCATATATTTT. It codes for CASSAGQGGNTIYF.

This chain uses TRBV28 with TRBJ1-5; 7 bases map to TRBD1. Germline V gene lookup returns CDR1 MDHEN and CDR2 SYDVKM. The CDR3 extends over 16 amino acids. The V segment lost 2 bases and the J segment 5 bases; nucleotides outside the gene matches: 9. DNA for the CDR3: TGTGCCAGCAGTTTAGCGGACAGGTTTTTAGATCAGCCCCAGCATTTT. Its protein is CASSLADRFLDQPQHF.